This T cell receptor beta chain was captured by sequencing in a study of cytomegalovirus exposure and HLA in healthy donors. This CDR3 is 12 amino acids long. Germline V lookup: CDR1 SGHAT, CDR2 FQNNGV. Trimming shortened V by 4 bases and J by 11 bases, and 14 bases separated the two germline ends. In regard to this clone: Its antigen is undetermined.

Primers included in the PCR were 60 Vbeta and 13 Jbeta primers. TCRdb's copy holds only in-frame clones and misses some; the assay was immunoSEQ multiplex PCR. The sample contains about 150,000 clones, roughly 79% of which appear only once. General study findings and limits: The dataset shows that most TCR sequences were rare, while some public TCRs occurred in many donors. In an earlier analysis, productive rearrangement rates for most beta V segments clustered near 87% or 30%. Compared with the roughly 700-donor mean, an Asian-associated ancestry cluster reportedly had fewer N-insertions, according to a later analysis.

This clonotype originated in a woman under 40 in good health and CMV-seronegative. The chain recombines TRBV11-2 with TRBJ1-1; tentative D call: TRBD1 (5 bases). Specimen: PBMCs. CDR3 nucleotides: TGTGCCAGCAGCTCACTTTCAGGGAAGGCTTTCTTT. Protein product: CASSSLSGKAFF.